The present TCR beta chain was sequenced within a study of identical twins. The study, taken as a whole, reports: Reduced insertions were recorded for abundant cord blood beta clonotypes, with no such pattern in memory repertoires.

Donors uniformly comprised healthy Caucasians. With regard to this clonotype: What it binds is unknown.

TCRdb recomputed calls from the 5' RACE reads with MiXCR, one row per CDR3 protein. The sample consists of 1.5 million to 2 million distinct CDR3 sequences, less than 35% of them appearing once. The sample was cord blood. This TCR derives from a newborn girl in good health.

The DNA of the CDR3 is TGTGCCAGCATGAGGCTTAGCGGGAGATGGCAGACCCAGTACTTC. Translation: CASMRLSGRWQTQYF. The rearrangement joins TRBV2 to TRBJ2-5, with 9 bases matching TRBD2. V was pared by 7 bases and J by 6 bases, with 12 bases of the junction left unmatched. The CDR3 runs to 15 residues. Germline V gives CDR1 SNHLY, CDR2 FYNNEI.